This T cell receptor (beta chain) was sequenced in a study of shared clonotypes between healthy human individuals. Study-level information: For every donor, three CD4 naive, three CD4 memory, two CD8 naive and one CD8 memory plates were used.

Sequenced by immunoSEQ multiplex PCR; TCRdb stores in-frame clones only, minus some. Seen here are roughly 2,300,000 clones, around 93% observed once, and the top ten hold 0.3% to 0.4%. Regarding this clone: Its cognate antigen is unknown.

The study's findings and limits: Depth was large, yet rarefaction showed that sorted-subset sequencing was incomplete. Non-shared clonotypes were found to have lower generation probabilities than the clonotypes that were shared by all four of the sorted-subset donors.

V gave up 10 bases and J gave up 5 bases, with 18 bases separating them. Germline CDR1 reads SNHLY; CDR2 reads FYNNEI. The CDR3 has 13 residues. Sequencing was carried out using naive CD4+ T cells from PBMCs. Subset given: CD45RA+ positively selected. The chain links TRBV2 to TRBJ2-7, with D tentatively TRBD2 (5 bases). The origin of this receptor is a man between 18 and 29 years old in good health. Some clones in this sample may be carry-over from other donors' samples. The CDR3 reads CATSLGVSDEQYF. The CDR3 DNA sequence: TGTGCCACCTCACTAGGAGTGAGCGACGAGCAGTACTTC.